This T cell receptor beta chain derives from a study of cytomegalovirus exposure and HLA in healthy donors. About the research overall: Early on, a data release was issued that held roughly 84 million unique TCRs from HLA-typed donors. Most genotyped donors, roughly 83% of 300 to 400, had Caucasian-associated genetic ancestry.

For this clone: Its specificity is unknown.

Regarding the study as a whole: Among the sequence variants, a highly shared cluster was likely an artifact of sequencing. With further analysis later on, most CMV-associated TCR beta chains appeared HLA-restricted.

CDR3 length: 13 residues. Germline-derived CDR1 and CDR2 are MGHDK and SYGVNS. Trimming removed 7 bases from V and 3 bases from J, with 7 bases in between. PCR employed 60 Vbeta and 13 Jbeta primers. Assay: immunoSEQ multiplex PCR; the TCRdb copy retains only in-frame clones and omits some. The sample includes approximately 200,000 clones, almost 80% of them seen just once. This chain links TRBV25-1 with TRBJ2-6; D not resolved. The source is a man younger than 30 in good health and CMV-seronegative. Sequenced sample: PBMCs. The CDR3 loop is CASTVYGANVLTF. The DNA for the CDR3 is TGTGCCAGCACGGTGTATGGGGCCAACGTCCTGACTTTC.